This TCR beta chain was identified in a study of control samples from healthy donors and cancer patients. Assay: immunoSEQ multiplex PCR; the TCRdb copy retains only in-frame clones and omits some. The repertoire has over 110,000 clones, around nine tenths of them found once; the top ten carry around 8.2%. Germline assignment: CDR1 SGHAT and CDR2 FQNNGV. This CDR3 comprises 16 residues. Trimming took off 2 bases at V and 2 bases at J, with 16 bases between the two ends. The TCR was taken from a woman in her twenties or thirties in good health. The chain carries TRBV11-2 and TRBJ2-7; unclear D gene. The material sequenced was blood. Here the CDR3 reads CASSLPVSLGTYEQYF. CDR3 nucleotide sequence: TGTGCCAGCAGCTTACCAGTCAGTCTTGGAACCTACGAGCAGTACTTC.